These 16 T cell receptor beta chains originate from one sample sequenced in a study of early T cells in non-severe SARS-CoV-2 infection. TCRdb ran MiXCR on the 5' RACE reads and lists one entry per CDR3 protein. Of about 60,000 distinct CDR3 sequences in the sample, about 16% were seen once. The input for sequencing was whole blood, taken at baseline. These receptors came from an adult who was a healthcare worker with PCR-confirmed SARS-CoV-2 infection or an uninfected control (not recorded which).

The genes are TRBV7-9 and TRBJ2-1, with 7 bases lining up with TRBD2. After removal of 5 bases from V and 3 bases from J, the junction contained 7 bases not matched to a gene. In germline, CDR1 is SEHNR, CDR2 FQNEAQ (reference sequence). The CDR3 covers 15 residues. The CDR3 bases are TGTGCCAGCAGCCCTCGGGACTATTTCTACAATGAGCAGTTCTTC. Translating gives CASSPRDYFYNEQFF.

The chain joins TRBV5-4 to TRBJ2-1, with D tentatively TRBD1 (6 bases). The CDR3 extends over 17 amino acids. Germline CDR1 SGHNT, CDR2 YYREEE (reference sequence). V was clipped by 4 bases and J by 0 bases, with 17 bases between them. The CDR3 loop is CASSDLTGGSSYNEQFF. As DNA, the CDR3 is TGTGCCAGCAGCGACCTGACAGGCGGAAGCTCCTACAATGAGCAGTTCTTC.

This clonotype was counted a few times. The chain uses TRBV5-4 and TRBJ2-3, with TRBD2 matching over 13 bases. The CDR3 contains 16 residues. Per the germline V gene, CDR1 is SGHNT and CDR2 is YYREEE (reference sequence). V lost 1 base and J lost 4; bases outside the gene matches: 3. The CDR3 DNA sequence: TGTGCCAGCAGCTTGTTACTAGCGGGAGGGCCAGATACGCAGTATTTT. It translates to CASSLLLAGGPDTQYF.

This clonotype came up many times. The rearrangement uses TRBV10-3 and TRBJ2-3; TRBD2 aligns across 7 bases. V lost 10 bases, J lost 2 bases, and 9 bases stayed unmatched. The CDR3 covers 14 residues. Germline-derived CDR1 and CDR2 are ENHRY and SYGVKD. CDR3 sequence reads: CASWASGDTDTQYF. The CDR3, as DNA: TGTGCCAGCTGGGCTAGCGGAGACACAGATACGCAGTATTTT.

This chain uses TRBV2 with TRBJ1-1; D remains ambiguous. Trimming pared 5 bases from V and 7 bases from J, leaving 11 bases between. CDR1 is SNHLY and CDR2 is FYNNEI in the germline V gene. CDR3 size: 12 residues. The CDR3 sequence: CASSRDPFEAFF. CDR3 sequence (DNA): TGTGCCAGCAGTAGAGATCCCTTTGAAGCTTTCTTT.

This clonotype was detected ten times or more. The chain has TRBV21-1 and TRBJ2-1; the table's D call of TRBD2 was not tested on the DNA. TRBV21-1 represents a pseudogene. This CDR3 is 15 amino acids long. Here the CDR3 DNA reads TGTGCCAGCCGTCAGGAGGAGACTAGCCTCAATGAGCAGTTCTTC. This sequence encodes CASRQEETSLNEQFF.

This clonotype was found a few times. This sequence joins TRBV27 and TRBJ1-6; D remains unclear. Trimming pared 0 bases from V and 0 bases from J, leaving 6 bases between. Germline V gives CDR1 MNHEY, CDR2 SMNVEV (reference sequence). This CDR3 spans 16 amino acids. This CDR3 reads CASSLSGSSYNSPLHF. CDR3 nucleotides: TGTGCCAGCAGTTTATCGGGGAGCTCCTATAATTCACCCCTCCACTTT.

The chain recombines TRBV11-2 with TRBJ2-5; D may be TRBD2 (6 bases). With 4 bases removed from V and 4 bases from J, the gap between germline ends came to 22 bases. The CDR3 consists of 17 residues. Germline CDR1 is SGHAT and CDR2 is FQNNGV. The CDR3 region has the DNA TGTGCCAGCAGCTCCCTCCCGATGGGGGGTAGCTTAGAGACCCAGTACTTC. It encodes CASSSLPMGGSLETQYF.

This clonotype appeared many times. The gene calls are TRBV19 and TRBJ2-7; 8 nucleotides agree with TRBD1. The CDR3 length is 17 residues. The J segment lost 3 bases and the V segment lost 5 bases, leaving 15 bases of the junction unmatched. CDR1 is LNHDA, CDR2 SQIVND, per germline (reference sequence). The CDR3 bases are TGTGCCAGTAGTTCTTTGGGCTCACGACAGGGGCACTACGAGCAGTACTTC. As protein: CASSSLGSRQGHYEQYF.

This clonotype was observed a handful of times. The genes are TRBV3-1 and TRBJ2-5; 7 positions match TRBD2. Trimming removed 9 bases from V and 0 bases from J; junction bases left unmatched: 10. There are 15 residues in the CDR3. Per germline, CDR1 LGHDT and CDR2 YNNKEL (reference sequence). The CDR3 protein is CASWYSGAHQETQYF. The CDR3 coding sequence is TGTGCCAGTTGGTACAGCGGGGCTCACCAAGAGACCCAGTACTTC.

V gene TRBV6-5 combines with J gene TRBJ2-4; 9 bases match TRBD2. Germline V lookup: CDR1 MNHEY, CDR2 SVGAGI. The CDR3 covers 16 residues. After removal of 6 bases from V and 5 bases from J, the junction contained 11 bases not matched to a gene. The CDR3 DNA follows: TGTGCCAGCAGCCCCTTCGGACTAGCGTCGCAAAACATTCAGTACTTC. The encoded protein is CASSPFGLASQNIQYF.

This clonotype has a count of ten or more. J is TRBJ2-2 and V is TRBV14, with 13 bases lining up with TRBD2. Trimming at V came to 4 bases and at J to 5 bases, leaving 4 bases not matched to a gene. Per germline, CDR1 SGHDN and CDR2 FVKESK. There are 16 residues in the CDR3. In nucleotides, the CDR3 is TGTGCCAGCAGCCTTGGACTAGCGGGAGTGACCGGGGAGCTGTTTTTT. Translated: CASSLGLAGVTGELFF.

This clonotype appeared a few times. CDR3 sequence reads: CASSLGTADTQYF. The CDR3 DNA reads as TGTGCCAGCAGCTTAGGGACCGCAGATACGCAGTATTTT. The J gene is TRBJ2-3, the V gene TRBV7-9; D is undetermined. Trimming stripped 1 base from V and 4 bases from J, with 6 bases between. Germline CDR1 and CDR2: SEHNR and FQNEAQ (reference sequence). This CDR3 comprises 13 residues.

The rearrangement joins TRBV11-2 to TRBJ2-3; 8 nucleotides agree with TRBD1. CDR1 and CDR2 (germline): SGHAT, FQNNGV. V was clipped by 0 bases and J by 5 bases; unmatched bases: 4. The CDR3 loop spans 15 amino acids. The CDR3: CASSLDPTGEDTQYF. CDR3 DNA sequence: TGTGCCAGCAGCTTAGACCCGACAGGGGAAGATACGCAGTATTTT. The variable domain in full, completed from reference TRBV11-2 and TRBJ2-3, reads EAGVAQSPRYKIIEKRQSVAFWCNPISGHATLYWYQQILGQGPKLLIQFQNNGVVDDSQLPKDRFSAERLKGVDSTLKIQPAKLEDSAVYLCASSLDPTGEDTQYFGPGTRLTVL.

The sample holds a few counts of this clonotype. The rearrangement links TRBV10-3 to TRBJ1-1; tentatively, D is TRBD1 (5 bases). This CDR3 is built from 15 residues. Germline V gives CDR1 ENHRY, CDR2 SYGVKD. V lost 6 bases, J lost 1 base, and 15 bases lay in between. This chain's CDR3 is CAIRSQGTENTEAFF. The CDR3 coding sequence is TGTGCCATCAGGAGCCAGGGTACAGAGAACACTGAAGCTTTCTTT.

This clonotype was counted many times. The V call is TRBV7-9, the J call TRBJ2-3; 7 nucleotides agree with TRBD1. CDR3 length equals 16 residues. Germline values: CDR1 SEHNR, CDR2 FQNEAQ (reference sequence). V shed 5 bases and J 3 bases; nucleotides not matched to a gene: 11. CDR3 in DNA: TGTGCCAGCAGCAAAACTACAGGGGCCACAACAGATACGCAGTATTTT. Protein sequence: CASSKTTGATTDTQYF.